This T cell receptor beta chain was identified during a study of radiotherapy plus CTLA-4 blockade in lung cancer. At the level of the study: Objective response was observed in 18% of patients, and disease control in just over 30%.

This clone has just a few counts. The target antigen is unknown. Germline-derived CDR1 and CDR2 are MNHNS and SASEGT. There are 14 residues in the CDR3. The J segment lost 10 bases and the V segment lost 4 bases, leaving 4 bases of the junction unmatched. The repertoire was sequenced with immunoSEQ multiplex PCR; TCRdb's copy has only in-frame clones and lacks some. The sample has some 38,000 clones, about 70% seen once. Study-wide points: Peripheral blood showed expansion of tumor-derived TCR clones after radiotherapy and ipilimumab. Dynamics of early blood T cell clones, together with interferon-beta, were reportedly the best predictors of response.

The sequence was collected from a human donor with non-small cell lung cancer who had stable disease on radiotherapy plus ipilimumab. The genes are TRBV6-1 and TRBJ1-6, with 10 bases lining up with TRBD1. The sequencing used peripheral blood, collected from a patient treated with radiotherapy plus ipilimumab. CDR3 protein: CASSGDRGDSPLHF. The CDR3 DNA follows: TGTGCCAGCAGTGGGGACAGGGGTGACTCACCCCTCCACTTT.